One sample yielded the 23 T cell receptor beta chains listed below, sequenced in a study of untreated major depressive disorder. Generated by immunoSEQ multiplex PCR, the TCRdb table keeps only in-frame clones and is missing some. In the table there are tens of thousands of clones, approximately 89% of which are singletons. Sequences were obtained from CD4+ T cells from PBMCs. The receptors stem from a woman between 25 and 40 years old in good health.

The chain links TRBV11-2 to TRBJ2-1, with D possibly TRBD1 on 5 matching bases. The CDR3 runs to 14 residues. Trimming shortened V by 3 bases and J by 2 bases, and 8 bases separated the two germline ends. The germline CDR1 and CDR2 sequences are SGHAT and FQNNGV. As DNA, the CDR3 is TGTGCCAGCAGCTTGGACAAGCCCTACAATGAGCAGTTCTTC. Amino acid sequence: CASSLDKPYNEQFF.

The chain combines TRBV7-2 with TRBJ1-6; D remains unclear. The CDR3 is made up of 12 amino acids. Germline CDR1 reads SGHTA; CDR2 reads FQGNSA. V shed 3 bases and J shed 4 bases, with 1 base lying between them. In nucleotides, the CDR3 is TGTGCCAGCAGCTTGTATAATTCACCCCTCCACTTT. Translating gives CASSLYNSPLHF.

The chain is built from TRBV2 and TRBJ1-6, with 10 positions matching TRBD1. Germline V CDR1 and CDR2: SNHLY, FYNNEI. Losses at the gene ends were 7 bases for V and 2 bases for J; bases not matched to a gene: 5. The CDR3 runs 16 residues. CDR3: CASTSGTGAYNSPLHF. In DNA, the CDR3 is TGTGCCAGCACCTCCGGGACAGGGGCCTATAATTCACCCCTCCACTTT.

This chain connects TRBV6-1 to TRBJ1-2; D unclear. Trimming shortened V by 8 bases and J by 0 bases, and 10 bases separated the two germline ends. This CDR3 has 13 residues. Germline-derived CDR1 and CDR2 are MNHNS and SASEGT. For the CDR3, the DNA is TGTGCCAGCTCGATGGGAGCTAACTATGGCTACACCTTC. Protein product: CASSMGANYGYTF.

This clone was observed a handful of times. V usage is TRBV30 and J usage is TRBJ1-1; D gene uncertain. Germline lookup yields CDR1 GTSNPN and CDR2 SVGIG (reference sequence). The CDR3 has 11 amino acids. Trimming cost V 2 bases and J 5 bases, with 6 bases left between them. DNA for the CDR3: TGTGCCTGGAGTAGAGGGACTGAAGCTTTCTTT. This codes for CAWSRGTEAFF.

The rearrangement uses TRBV6-6 and TRBJ1-1; maybe TRBD1 (6 bases). Germline assignment: CDR1 MNHNY and CDR2 SVGAGI (reference sequence). V lost 6 bases to trimming and J lost 1 base, with 18 bases between them. The CDR3 has 16 amino acids. CDR3 region: CASSPRGGDKNTEAFF. CDR3 DNA sequence: TGTGCCAGCAGCCCCCGCGGGGGGGACAAGAACACTGAAGCTTTCTTT.

The chain is built from TRBV5-1 and TRBJ1-2; D unclear. The CDR3 is 13 amino acids. CDR1 and CDR2 (germline): SGHRS, YFSETQ. V was pared by 0 bases and J by 7 bases, with 10 bases between. In nucleotides, the CDR3 is TGCGCCAGCAGCTTGGACCAGGCTCTTGGCTACACCTTC. This translates into CASSLDQALGYTF.

The V call is TRBV27, the J call TRBJ2-5, with D possibly matching TRBD1 (6 bases). V dropped 6 bases and J dropped 2 bases, with 10 bases sitting between them. The CDR3 is made up of 13 amino acids. Germline V gives CDR1 MNHEY, CDR2 SMNVEV (reference sequence). The CDR3 DNA reads TGTGCCAGCAGATGGGGACATCAAGAGACCCAGTACTTC. Encoded protein: CASRWGHQETQYF.

This chain links TRBV15 with TRBJ2-3, with unresolved D. The CDR3 length is 14 residues. The germline V gene has CDR1 LNHNV and CDR2 YYDKDF (reference sequence). V gave up 0 bases and J gave up 2 bases, with 6 bases separating them. As DNA, the CDR3 is TGTGCCACCAGCAGAGAACGGTTCACAGATACGCAGTATTTT. Its protein product is CATSRERFTDTQYF. Filled out from reference TRBV15 and TRBJ2-3, the complete variable domain reads DAMVIQNPRYQVTQFGKPVTLSCSQTLNHNVMYWYQQKSSQAPKLLFHYYDKDFNNEADTPDNFQSRRPNTSFCFLDIRSPGLGDTAMYLCATSRERFTDTQYFGPGTRLTVL.

V usage is TRBV5-1 and J usage is TRBJ2-3; the D is unclear. The CDR3 covers 12 residues. CDR1 SGHRS and CDR2 YFSETQ come from the germline V gene. V lost 7 bases to trimming and J lost 3 bases, with 9 bases between them. The CDR3 region is CASAQTTDTQYF. DNA for the CDR3: TGCGCCAGCGCCCAAACAACAGATACGCAGTATTTT.

This clone was seen only once. The rearrangement joins TRBV18 to TRBJ2-6; D unresolved. Trimming shortened V by 3 bases and J by 0 bases, and 6 bases separated the two germline ends. The CDR3 is made up of 15 amino acids. The germline V gene has CDR1 KGHSH and CDR2 LQKENI. CDR3 bases: TGTGCCAGCTCACCCCGGATCTCTGGGGCCAACGTCCTGACTTTC. Translating it yields CASSPRISGANVLTF. The variable domain in full, with the rest retrieved from reference TRBV18 and TRBJ2-6, is NAGVMQNPRHLVRRRGQEARLRCSPMKGHSHVYWYRQLPEEGLKFMVYLQKENIIDESGMPKERFSAEFPKEGPSILRIQQVVRGDSAAYFCASSPRISGANVLTFGAGSRLTVL.

This chain connects TRBV9 to TRBJ1-2; TRBD1 matches at 10 bases. Germline-derived CDR1 and CDR2 are SGDLS and YYNGEE. The trim removed 4 bases at V and 6 bases at J, leaving 9 bases unmatched. The CDR3 has 15 amino acids. The CDR3 is CASSTSTGTGDGYTF. The CDR3, as DNA: TGTGCCAGCAGCACTTCAACCGGGACAGGGGATGGCTACACCTTC.

The rearrangement uses TRBV19 and TRBJ1-2; the D is unclear. Germline CDR1 reads LNHDA; CDR2 reads SQIVND (reference sequence). The length of the CDR3 is 14 residues. V dropped 3 bases and J dropped 4 bases, with 12 bases sitting between them. The CDR3 region has the DNA TGTGCCAGTAGTATCCAACGGGCTAGCTATGGCTACACCTTC. Translated, it gives CASSIQRASYGYTF.

The rearrangement links TRBV6-5 to TRBJ1-6, with 9 nucleotides matching TRBD1. CDR1 is MNHEY, CDR2 SVGAGI, per germline. This CDR3 region has 15 residues. J gave up 11 bases and V 7 bases, and 12 bases lay outside the gene matches. DNA of the CDR3: TGTGCCAGCACCCCGGCCGGGACAGGGAAACCACCCCTCCACTTT. Its protein is CASTPAGTGKPPLHF.

This chain uses TRBV2 with TRBJ1-2; TRBD1 matches at 7 bases. V shed 6 bases and J 8 bases; nucleotides not matched to a gene: 6. The CDR3 extends over 12 amino acids. The germline V gene has CDR1 SNHLY and CDR2 FYNNEI. The CDR3 reads CASSETGEGYTF. CDR3 bases: TGTGCCAGCAGCGAAACAGGGGAAGGCTACACCTTC.

This chain uses TRBV7-3 with TRBJ1-3; TRBD1 might be the D (6 bases). V lost 1 base to trimming and J lost 0 bases, with 7 bases between them. The CDR3 sequence is 15 residues long. Germline CDR1 is SGHTA and CDR2 is FQGTGA. CDR3 region: CASSLRQVSGNTIYF. CDR3 sequence (DNA): TGTGCCAGCAGCTTAAGACAGGTCTCTGGAAACACCATATATTTT.

The chain joins TRBV27 to TRBJ2-7; D might be TRBD2 (6 bases). The CDR3 extends over 15 amino acids. Trimming left V 5 bases short and J 2 bases short, with 16 bases between. The germline V gene encodes CDR1 MNHEY and CDR2 SMNVEV (reference sequence). CDR3 sequence: CASSPGTDIPYEQYF. CDR3 DNA: TGTGCCAGCAGTCCGGGGACTGACATACCCTACGAGCAGTACTTC.

The chain recombines TRBV28 with TRBJ2-7; D is possibly TRBD1 (7 bases). Germline CDR1 MDHEN, CDR2 SYDVKM. This CDR3 is 15 amino acids long. Trimming removed 4 bases from V and 0 bases from J, with 13 bases in between. CDR3 sequence: CASSSGGTASYEQYF. The CDR3 nucleotides are TGTGCCAGCAGTTCAGGGGGGACAGCCTCCTACGAGCAGTACTTC.

V is TRBV5-1 and J is TRBJ2-1; TRBD1 matches at 9 bases. Germline-derived CDR1 and CDR2 are SGHRS and YFSETQ. V shed 4 bases and J 5 bases; nucleotides not matched to a gene: 4. CDR3 length: 14 residues. CDR3 sequence reads: CASSQRTGDNEQFF. Here the CDR3 DNA reads TGCGCCAGCAGCCAGAGGACAGGGGACAATGAGCAGTTCTTC.

J is TRBJ1-2 and V is TRBV9; D gene unclear. The CDR3 is made up of 15 amino acids. Germline lookup yields CDR1 SGDLS and CDR2 YYNGEE. Deletions cut 3 bases from V and 6 bases from J, with 18 bases between. The CDR3 nucleotides are TGTGCCAGCAGCGGAAGTGTGAAGCCGTCGCATGGCTACACCTTC. This sequence encodes CASSGSVKPSHGYTF.

This clone was found a few times. The chain couples TRBV4-1 to TRBJ2-5, with D possibly being TRBD2 (5 bases). The CDR3 loop spans 13 amino acids. Germline V gene sequence: CDR1 MGHRA, CDR2 YSYEKL. V gave up 5 bases and J gave up 5 bases, with 12 bases separating them. Written as DNA, the CDR3 is TGCGCCAGCAGCGGACGGGATTGGGAGACCCAGTACTTC. Protein sequence: CASSGRDWETQYF.

J is TRBJ1-6 and V is TRBV6-1; 9 bases agree with TRBD1. This CDR3 comprises 15 residues. Germline V CDR1 and CDR2: MNHNS, SASEGT. The V segment lost 3 bases and the J segment 10 bases; nucleotides outside the gene matches: 7. The CDR3 protein is CASSEGQGFGSPLHF. CDR3 in DNA: TGTGCCAGCAGTGAGGGACAGGGCTTTGGCTCACCCCTCCACTTT.

The V gene is TRBV30, the J gene TRBJ1-1; no firm D call. CDR3 length: 12 residues. CDR1 and CDR2 from the germline V gene are GTSNPN and SVGIG (reference sequence). Trimming shortened V by 2 bases and J by 6 bases, and 10 bases separated the two germline ends. As DNA, the CDR3 is TGTGCCTGGAGTTTACAGTGGGCTGAAGCTTTCTTT. Translating gives CAWSLQWAEAFF.